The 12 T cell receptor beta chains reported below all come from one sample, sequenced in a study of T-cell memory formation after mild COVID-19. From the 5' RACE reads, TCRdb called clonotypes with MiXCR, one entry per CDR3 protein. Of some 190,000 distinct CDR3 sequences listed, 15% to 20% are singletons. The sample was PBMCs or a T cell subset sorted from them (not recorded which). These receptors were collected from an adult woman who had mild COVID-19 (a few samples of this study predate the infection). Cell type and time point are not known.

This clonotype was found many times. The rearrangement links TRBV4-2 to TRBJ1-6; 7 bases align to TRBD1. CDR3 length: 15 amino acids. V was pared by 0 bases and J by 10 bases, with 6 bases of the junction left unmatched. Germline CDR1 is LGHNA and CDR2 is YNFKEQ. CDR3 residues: CASSQELPGGSPLHF. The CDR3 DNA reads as TGTGCCAGCAGCCAAGAACTCCCAGGGGGGTCACCCCTCCACTTT.

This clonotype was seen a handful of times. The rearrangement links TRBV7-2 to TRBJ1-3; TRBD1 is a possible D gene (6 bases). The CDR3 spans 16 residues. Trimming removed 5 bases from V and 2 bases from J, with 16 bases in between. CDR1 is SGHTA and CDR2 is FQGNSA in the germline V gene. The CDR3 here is CASSREAGAAGNTIYF. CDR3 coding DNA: TGTGCCAGCAGCCGAGAGGCAGGGGCGGCTGGAAACACCATATATTTT.

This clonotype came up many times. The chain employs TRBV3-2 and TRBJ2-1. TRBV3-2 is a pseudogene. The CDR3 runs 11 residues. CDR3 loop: CASSQRNEQFF. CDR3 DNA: TGTGCCAGCAGCCAAAGGAATGAGCAGTTCTTC.

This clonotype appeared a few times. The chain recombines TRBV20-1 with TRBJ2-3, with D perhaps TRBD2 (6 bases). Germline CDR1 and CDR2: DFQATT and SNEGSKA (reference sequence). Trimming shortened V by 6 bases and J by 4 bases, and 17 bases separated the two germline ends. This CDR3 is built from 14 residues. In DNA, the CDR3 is TGCAGTGCCCGACCCGGGAGTGCGTCAGATACGCAGTATTTT. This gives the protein CSARPGSASDTQYF.

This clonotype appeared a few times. CDR3 DNA sequence: TGTGCCATCAGTGTGGGCCAAGTGGACGAGCAGTACTTC. Its protein is CAISVGQVDEQYF. The chain combines TRBV10-3 with TRBJ2-7; D not certain. This CDR3 comprises 13 residues. Germline V CDR1 and CDR2: ENHRY, SYGVKD. V was cut by 4 bases and J by 5 bases, with 12 bases left in between.

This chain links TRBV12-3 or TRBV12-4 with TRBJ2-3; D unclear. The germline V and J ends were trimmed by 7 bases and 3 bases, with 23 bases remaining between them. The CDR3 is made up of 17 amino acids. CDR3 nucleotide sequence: TGTGCCAGCACCCCCGTCTACAGAGGCAAACGGACAGATACGCAGTATTTT. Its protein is CASTPVYRGKRTDTQYF.

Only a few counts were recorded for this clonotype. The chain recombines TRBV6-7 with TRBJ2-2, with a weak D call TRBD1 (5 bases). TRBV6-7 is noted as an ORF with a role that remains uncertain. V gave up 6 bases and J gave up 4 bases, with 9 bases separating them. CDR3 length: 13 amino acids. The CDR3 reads CASRQESTGELFF. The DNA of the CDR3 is TGTGCCAGCAGACAGGAGTCCACCGGGGAGCTGTTTTTT.

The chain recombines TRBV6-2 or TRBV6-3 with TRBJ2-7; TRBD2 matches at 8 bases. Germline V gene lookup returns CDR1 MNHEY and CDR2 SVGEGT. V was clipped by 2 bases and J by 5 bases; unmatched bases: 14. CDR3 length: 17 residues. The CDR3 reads CASSYPSGGPFGDEQYF. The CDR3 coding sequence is TGTGCCAGCAGTTACCCCTCGGGGGGGCCCTTTGGGGACGAGCAGTACTTC.

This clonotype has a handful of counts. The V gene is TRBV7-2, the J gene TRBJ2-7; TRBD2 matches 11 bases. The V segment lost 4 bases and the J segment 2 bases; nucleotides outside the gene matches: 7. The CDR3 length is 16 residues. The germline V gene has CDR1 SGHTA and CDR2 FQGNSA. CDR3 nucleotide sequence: TGTGCCAGCAGCTACGCCGGGACTAGCGGCACCTACGAGCAGTACTTC. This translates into CASSYAGTSGTYEQYF.

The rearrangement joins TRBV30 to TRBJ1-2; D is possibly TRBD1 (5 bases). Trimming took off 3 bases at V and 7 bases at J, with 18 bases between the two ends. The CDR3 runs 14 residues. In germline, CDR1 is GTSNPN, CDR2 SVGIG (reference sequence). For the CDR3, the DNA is TGTGCCTGGAGAGGAACCTGGGAGGGACCTGGCTACACCTTC. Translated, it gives CAWRGTWEGPGYTF.

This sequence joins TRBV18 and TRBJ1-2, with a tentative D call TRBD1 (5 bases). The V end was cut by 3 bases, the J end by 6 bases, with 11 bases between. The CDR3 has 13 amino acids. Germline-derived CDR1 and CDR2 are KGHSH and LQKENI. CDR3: CASSPSQGDGYTF. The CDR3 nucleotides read TGTGCCAGCTCACCCTCTCAGGGAGATGGCTACACCTTC.

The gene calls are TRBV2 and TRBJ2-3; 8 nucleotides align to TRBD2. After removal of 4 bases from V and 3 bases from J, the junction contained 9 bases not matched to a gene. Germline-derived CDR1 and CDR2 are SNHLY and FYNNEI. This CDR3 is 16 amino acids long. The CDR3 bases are TGTGCCAGCAGTGTCCTACCGGGGGGGCGGACAGATACGCAGTATTTT. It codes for CASSVLPGGRTDTQYF.